These 32 T cell receptor beta chains came from one sample sequenced in a study of shared T cell receptors in the human thymus. Repertoires were generated with immunoSEQ multiplex PCR, while TCRdb's copy carries only in-frame clones and drops some. Of approximately 730,000 clones listed, 70% to 90% were seen once; the top ten hold more than 0.008%. These records were also assigned to another study, of human thymus T cells.

Material for sequencing was thymocytes. These receptors came from a girl under three years old with a congenital heart defect.

V usage is TRBV19 and J usage is TRBJ2-7; 12 nucleotides align to TRBD1. Germline V lookup: CDR1 LNHDA, CDR2 SQIVND (reference sequence). The CDR3 loop spans 16 amino acids. After removal of 4 bases from V and 1 base from J, the junction contained 5 bases not matched to a gene. The CDR3 region has the DNA TGTGCCAGTAGTAACCGGGGACAGGGGGCTTCCTACGAGCAGTACTTC. Translating it yields CASSNRGQGASYEQYF.

The chain links TRBV11-2 to TRBJ1-6; 10 bases map to TRBD1. Trimming took 1 base from V and 10 from J; bases not matched to a gene: 7. From germline, CDR1 is SGHAT and CDR2 FQNNGV. The CDR3 loop spans 16 amino acids. The CDR3 loop is CASSLGQGAVGSPLHF. The CDR3 coding sequence is TGTGCCAGCAGCTTAGGACAGGGGGCAGTCGGATCACCCCTCCACTTT.

This rearrangement joins TRBV18 to TRBJ1-1; the D gene is possibly TRBD1 (6 bases). The CDR3 is 15 amino acids. The V gene's germline CDR1 is KGHSH and CDR2 LQKENI. The ends were cut back, 4 bases at V and 1 base at J, with 13 bases in the middle. CDR3 region: CASSRGGPSNTEAFF. CDR3 DNA sequence: TGTGCCAGCTCACGGGGGGGCCCCTCGAACACTGAAGCTTTCTTT.

Notes on this clone: The same CDR3 can be traced to other DNA sequences in this sample. The J gene is TRBJ1-6, the V gene TRBV9; weak D call: TRBD1 (6 bases). V dropped 4 bases and J dropped 7 bases, with 15 bases sitting between them. The CDR3 spans 15 residues. The germline gives CDR1 SGDLS, CDR2 YYNGEE. The CDR3 here is CASSLAGQPNSPLHF. In DNA, the CDR3 is TGTGCCAGCAGCCTGGCAGGACAGCCAAATTCACCCCTCCACTTT.

In its sample, this clone was seen once. This rearrangement joins TRBV10-2 to TRBJ1-5; 8 bases match TRBD1. Germline V lookup: CDR1 WSHSY, CDR2 SAAADI. J was trimmed by 0 bases and V by 1 base; bases with no gene match: 8. The CDR3 totals 18 residues. The CDR3 sequence is CASSELGRGLLSNQPQHF. DNA of the CDR3: TGCGCCAGCAGTGAGTTAGGCAGGGGGCTCCTTAGCAATCAGCCCCAGCATTTT.

The J gene is TRBJ1-1, the V gene TRBV27; maybe TRBD1 (6 bases). Trimming shortened V by 6 bases and J by 1 base, and 15 bases separated the two germline ends. The CDR3 spans 15 residues. Germline CDR1 MNHEY, CDR2 SMNVEV (reference sequence). CDR3 region: CASRGGHRANTEAFF. The CDR3 DNA is TGTGCCAGCAGGGGCGGACACAGGGCGAACACTGAAGCTTTCTTT.

This chain connects TRBV2 to TRBJ1-2; D is possibly TRBD1 (6 bases). CDR3 length: 14 residues. V gave up 3 bases and J gave up 6 bases, with 14 bases separating them. CDR1 is SNHLY, CDR2 FYNNEI, per germline. CDR3 amino acids: CASSDTQGPNGYTF. DNA of the CDR3: TGTGCCAGCAGTGATACCCAGGGGCCCAATGGCTACACCTTC.

CDR3 sequence (DNA): TGTGCCAGCAGCCCCGGGACAGGTTTTTCAAATCAGCCCCAGCATTTT. Protein: CASSPGTGFSNQPQHF. The V call is TRBV5-8, the J call TRBJ1-5; TRBD1 aligns across 8 bases. The trim removed 4 bases at V and 4 bases at J, leaving 10 bases unmatched. There are 16 residues in the CDR3. Looked up from germline, CDR1 is SGHTS and CDR2 is YDEGEE.

The CDR3 spells CASSQSVSHLFREPTDTQYF. DNA of the CDR3: TGCGCCAGCAGCCAATCTGTTTCCCACCTATTCCGGGAACCCACAGATACGCAGTATTTT. The chain uses TRBV4-3 and TRBJ2-3, with D maybe TRBD2 (5 bases). The germline V gene has CDR1 LGHNA and CDR2 YSLEER. Trimming stripped 2 bases from V and 2 bases from J, with 26 bases between. This CDR3 region has 20 residues.

This chain connects TRBV12-5 to TRBJ2-7; 7 nucleotides match TRBD1. CDR1 LGHNT and CDR2 FRNRAP come from the germline V gene. V shed 1 base, J shed 1 base, and the junction held 7 bases outside the gene matches. The CDR3 is made up of 16 amino acids. Written as DNA, the CDR3 is TGTGCTAGTGGTTTGGATGGGACAGAGAAATCCTACGAGCAGTACTTC. Its protein is CASGLDGTEKSYEQYF.

CDR3 sequence (DNA): TGTGCCAGCAGCCAATGGGATCCCCCAGCGGTGGTATACAATGAGCAGTTCTTC. Amino acids: CASSQWDPPAVVYNEQFF. V gene TRBV4-2 combines with J gene TRBJ2-1; tentatively, D is TRBD2 (5 bases). V was trimmed by 2 bases and J by 4 bases, leaving 21 bases between them. Germline CDR1 reads LGHNA; CDR2 reads YNFKEQ. CDR3 length equals 18 residues.

Regarding this clone: One end of the junction does not line up with germline, which may come from a read error. Other DNA sequences in the sample encode the same CDR3. The V call is TRBV28, the J call TRBJ1-6; unclear D gene. The CDR3 is 16 residues long. Germline V lookup: CDR1 MDHEN, CDR2 SYDVKM. This CDR3 reads CASSLGRFSYNSPLHF. CDR3 in DNA: TGTGCCAGCAGTTTAGGTCGGTTCTCCTATAATTCCCCCCTCCACTTT.

The chain combines TRBV18 with TRBJ2-1; possibly TRBD1 for D (6 bases). Trimming shortened V by 3 bases and J by 4 bases, and 16 bases separated the two germline ends. Per the germline V gene, CDR1 is KGHSH and CDR2 is LQKENI. There are 16 residues in the CDR3. CDR3 in amino acids: CASSPSTGFVYNEQFF. CDR3 DNA sequence: TGTGCCAGCTCACCCTCGACAGGTTTCGTATACAATGAGCAGTTCTTC. Using reference TRBV18 and TRBJ2-1 for the parts outside the CDR3, the full variable domain is NAGVMQNPRHLVRRRGQEARLRCSPMKGHSHVYWYRQLPEEGLKFMVYLQKENIIDESGMPKERFSAEFPKEGPSILRIQQVVRGDSAAYFCASSPSTGFVYNEQFFGPGTRLTVL.

This clone was seen only once. The rearrangement links TRBV4-3 to TRBJ1-2; 9 bases align to TRBD1. Germline lookup yields CDR1 LGHNA and CDR2 YSLEER. With V trimmed by 3 bases and J by 3 bases, 5 bases remained unmatched. The CDR3 contains 15 residues. CDR3 loop: CASSQPGQGYYGYTF. The CDR3 DNA sequence: TGCGCCAGCAGCCAGCCGGGACAGGGATACTATGGCTACACCTTC.

This clone has only a few counts. The V call is TRBV7-9, the J call TRBJ2-7, with D perhaps matching TRBD2 (6 bases). The CDR3 sequence is 13 residues long. The germline V gene encodes CDR1 SEHNR and CDR2 FQNEAQ (reference sequence). V was pared by 1 base and J by 3 bases, with 7 bases between. The chain's CDR3 is CASSLVGGYEQYF. In DNA form, the CDR3 reads TGTGCCAGCAGCTTAGTGGGGGGCTACGAGCAGTACTTC.

The chain employs TRBV25-1 and TRBJ2-7; TRBD1 agrees at 11 bases. This CDR3 is 16 amino acids long. CDR1 MGHDK and CDR2 SYGVNS come from the germline V gene. V dropped 4 bases and J dropped 6; count of bases not matched to a gene: 11. Here the CDR3 DNA reads TGTGCCAGCAGTGTAGGGAATTGGGACAGGGGGGCCGAGCAGTACTTC. It translates to CASSVGNWDRGAEQYF.

This clone was seen a single time. The chain carries TRBV27 and TRBJ1-5, with TRBD1 matching over 7 bases. Germline lookup yields CDR1 MNHEY and CDR2 SMNVEV (reference sequence). The CDR3 length is 20 residues. Unmatched junction bases numbered 22, after V lost 5 bases and J lost 3 bases. The CDR3 spells CASSALRWQGDAVSNQPQHF. The CDR3 nucleotides read TGTGCCAGCAGTGCGCTAAGGTGGCAGGGGGATGCCGTCTCCAATCAGCCCCAGCATTTT.

The rearrangement uses TRBV7-6 and TRBJ2-7; 11 nucleotides align to TRBD2. V lost 1 base to trimming and J lost 7 bases; unmatched junction nucleotides: 9. The CDR3 loop spans 16 amino acids. The germline CDR1 and CDR2 sequences are SGHVS and FNYEAQ. The CDR3 reads CASSLELAGACGEQYF. The CDR3 region has the DNA TGTGCCAGCAGCTTAGAACTAGCGGGGGCCTGTGGGGAGCAGTACTTC.

This chain uses TRBV7-9 with TRBJ1-1; no clear D. CDR3 length: 15 residues. The germline V gene encodes CDR1 SEHNR and CDR2 FQNEAQ (reference sequence). Trimming shortened V by 5 bases and J by 4 bases, and 17 bases separated the two germline ends. Written as DNA, the CDR3 is TGTGCCAGCAGCCCATACAGTGAGCGGGGCACTGAAGCTTTCTTT. Amino acids: CASSPYSERGTEAFF. The entire variable domain, with the rest obtained from reference TRBV7-9 and TRBJ1-1, is as follows: DTGVSQNPRHKITKRGQNVTFRCDPISEHNRLYWYRQTLGQGPEFLTYFQNEAQLEKSRLLSDRFSAERPKGSFSTLEIQRTEQGDSAMYLCASSPYSERGTEAFFGQGTRLTVV.

The chain joins TRBV30 to TRBJ2-7; tentative D call: TRBD1 (5 bases). Germline V gives CDR1 GTSNPN, CDR2 SVGIG (reference sequence). V lost 1 base to trimming and J lost 0 bases, with 10 bases between them. The CDR3 has 14 amino acids. This chain's CDR3 is CAWSDIGHSYEQYF. The CDR3 bases are TGTGCCTGGAGTGACATAGGACACTCCTACGAGCAGTACTTC.

The chain employs TRBV10-1 and TRBJ2-1; a weak D match, TRBD2 (5 bases). Per germline, CDR1 WNHNN and CDR2 SYGVQD (reference sequence). V lost 5 bases and J lost 3, with 14 bases in between. The CDR3 has 15 residues. CDR3 nucleotides: TGCGCCAGCAGTCCCACGCGGGTAAACTACAATGAGCAGTTCTTC. Protein product: CASSPTRVNYNEQFF.

The rearrangement joins TRBV7-2 to TRBJ1-4, with TRBD1 as a possible D gene (5 bases). The CDR3 totals 15 residues. Trimming pared 3 bases from V and 13 bases from J, leaving 21 bases between. Germline-derived CDR1 and CDR2 are SGHTA and FQGNSA. In DNA, the CDR3 is TGTGCCAGCAGCTTGCGTCAGGGCCAAACCATGGGACTGTTTTTT. Amino acid sequence: CASSLRQGQTMGLFF.

The rearrangement links TRBV6-5 to TRBJ1-5; tentatively, D is TRBD1 (6 bases). This CDR3 contains 15 residues. The germline V and J ends were trimmed by 4 bases and 5 bases, with 15 bases remaining between them. CDR1 is MNHEY, CDR2 SVGAGI, per germline. The CDR3 spells CASSWGPGEHQPQHF. CDR3 nucleotides: TGTGCCAGCAGTTGGGGACCAGGGGAGCATCAGCCCCAGCATTTT.

The rearrangement links TRBV27 to TRBJ2-6; D remains ambiguous. Germline CDR1 MNHEY, CDR2 SMNVEV (reference sequence). This CDR3 spans 18 amino acids. The V and J ends lost 8 bases and 1 base respectively, with 21 bases between them. The chain's CDR3 is CASATEEDRRSGANVLTF. The DNA of the CDR3 is TGTGCCAGCGCCACCGAGGAAGATCGAAGGTCTGGGGCCAACGTCCTGACTTTC. Full variable domain (missing parts from reference TRBV27 and TRBJ2-6): EAQVTQNPRYLITVTGKKLTVTCSQNMNHEYMSWYRQDPGLGLRQIYYSMNVEVTDKGDVPEGYKVSRKEKRNFPLILESPSPNQTSLYFCASATEEDRRSGANVLTFGAGSRLTVL.

The chain has TRBV5-6 and TRBJ2-5, with 7 nucleotides matching TRBD1. V shed 1 base and J 2 bases; nucleotides not matched to a gene: 2. This CDR3 region has 14 residues. Germline values: CDR1 SGHDT, CDR2 YYEEEE. The CDR3, as DNA: TGTGCCAGCAGCTTGAGGGGGCCGCAAGAGACCCAGTACTTC. It encodes CASSLRGPQETQYF. Combining the CDR3 with reference TRBV5-6 and TRBJ2-5 gives the whole variable domain DAGVTQSPTHLIKTRGQQVTLRCSPKSGHDTVSWYQQALGQGPQFIFQYYEEEERQRGNFPDRFSGHQFPNYSSELNVNALLLGDSALYLCASSLRGPQETQYFGPGTRLLVL.

This clone has a single count. The rearrangement uses TRBV14 and TRBJ1-1, with D possibly being TRBD1 (5 bases). Trimming took off 0 bases at V and 4 bases at J, with 6 bases between the two ends. Germline assignment: CDR1 SGHDN and CDR2 FVKESK. The CDR3 runs 13 residues. The CDR3 loop reads CASSQETATEAFF. The CDR3 DNA follows: TGTGCCAGCAGCCAAGAGACAGCCACTGAAGCTTTCTTT.

The rearrangement uses TRBV12-5 and TRBJ1-1, with a tentative D call TRBD1 (6 bases). Trimming shortened V by 7 bases and J by 6 bases, and 12 bases separated the two germline ends. The germline V gene has CDR1 LGHNT and CDR2 FRNRAP. There are 12 residues in the CDR3. The CDR3: CASAMGAPEAFF. Here the CDR3 DNA reads TGTGCTAGTGCAATGGGGGCGCCTGAAGCTTTCTTT.

This rearrangement joins TRBV27 to TRBJ1-1; the match to TRBD1 covers 8 bases. The CDR3 totals 15 residues. V lost 2 bases and J lost 1; bases outside the gene matches: 3. CDR1 is MNHEY, CDR2 SMNVEV, per germline (reference sequence). The CDR3 reads CASSLRTGTNTEAFF. The CDR3 DNA sequence: TGTGCCAGCAGTTTAAGGACAGGGACGAACACTGAAGCTTTCTTT.

This clone was detected only a few times. The chain recombines TRBV27 with TRBJ1-2; 12 nucleotides align to TRBD1. Germline-derived CDR1 and CDR2 are MNHEY and SMNVEV (reference sequence). The CDR3 has 16 residues. Unmatched junction bases numbered 11, after V lost 6 bases and J lost 6 bases. The CDR3 sequence: CASRNIPGQGADGYTF. In nucleotides, the CDR3 is TGTGCCAGCAGGAATATCCCGGGACAGGGGGCTGATGGCTACACCTTC.

The table lists this clone with a few counts. The CDR3 here is CASSYGLGPQETQYF. In DNA form, the CDR3 reads TGTGCCAGCAGCTACGGACTAGGTCCTCAAGAGACCCAGTACTTC. The V gene is TRBV7-6, the J gene TRBJ2-5; 7 bases are shared with TRBD2. The CDR3 consists of 15 residues. The germline V gene has CDR1 SGHVS and CDR2 FNYEAQ. The V gene end was trimmed by 4 bases and the J gene end by 2 bases; junction bases not matched to a gene: 7.

The V call is TRBV6-1, the J call TRBJ1-4; perhaps TRBD1 as D (5 bases). The V end was cut by 5 bases, the J end by 5 bases, with 15 bases between. Germline V gene data show CDR1 as MNHNS and CDR2 as SASEGT. This CDR3 spans 15 amino acids. CDR3 bases: TGTGCCAGCAGTCCAAACTGGGGGGGGAATGAAAAACTGTTTTTT. Protein product: CASSPNWGGNEKLFF.

V and J are TRBV7-6 and TRBJ1-1, with TRBD1 identical over 7 bases. The ends lost 1 base at V and 0 bases at J; junction bases unmatched: 2. The CDR3 has 15 residues. The germline V gene encodes CDR1 SGHVS and CDR2 FNYEAQ. The CDR3: CASSLGDRLNTEAFF. The CDR3 DNA sequence: TGTGCCAGCAGCTTAGGGGACAGACTGAACACTGAAGCTTTCTTT. Drawing the rest from reference TRBV7-6 and TRBJ1-1, the complete variable domain is GAGVSQSPRYKVTKRGQDVALRCDPISGHVSLYWYRQALGQGPEFLTYFNYEAQQDKSGLPNDRFSAERPEGSISTLTIQRTEQRDSAMYRCASSLGDRLNTEAFFGQGTRLTVV.